The next 10 T cell receptor beta chains were all read from a single sample in a study of blood T cells in healthy people across ages. Using a J-beta primer mix together with a sample-barcoded 5' primer, a second PCR was run for 7 to 11 cycles. TCRdb reprocessed the 5' RACE reads via MiXCR and lists one record per CDR3 protein. The sample shows 850,000 or so distinct CDR3 sequences, under 35% of them seen only once. The sample comprised blood. The receptor source for this set is a woman aged 80 or over in good health.

The rearrangement joins TRBV30 to TRBJ1-2; D perhaps matches TRBD1 (6 bases). Germline values: CDR1 GTSNPN, CDR2 SVGIG (reference sequence). The CDR3 runs to 13 residues. Trimming shortened V by 4 bases and J by 8 bases, and 17 bases separated the two germline ends. The DNA of the CDR3 is TGTGCCTGGATTTTAACAGGGACGGGGGGCTACACCTTC. Its translation is CAWILTGTGGYTF.

Many counts were recorded for this clonotype. V gene TRBV7-2 combines with J gene TRBJ1-2; TRBD1 is a possible D gene (6 bases). Trimming shortened V by 3 bases and J by 8 bases, and 16 bases separated the two germline ends. The CDR3 has 14 residues. Germline loops: CDR1 SGHTA, CDR2 FQGNSA. Here the CDR3 DNA reads TGTGCCAGCAGCTTTGAGGGGGGGCTAGGAGGCTACACCTTC. Residues: CASSFEGGLGGYTF.

The rearrangement joins TRBV6-2 or TRBV6-3 to TRBJ1-1; D unclear. Germline assignment: CDR1 MNHEY and CDR2 SVGEGT. Trimming cost V 0 bases and J 6 bases, with 14 bases left between them. The CDR3 is 15 residues long. The CDR3: CASSYSWRGIAEAFF. Here the CDR3 DNA reads TGTGCCAGCAGTTACTCTTGGAGAGGGATCGCTGAAGCTTTCTTT.

The V and J genes are TRBV30 and TRBJ2-7; D is perhaps TRBD1 or TRBD2 (6 bases each). The CDR3 extends over 13 amino acids. Per germline, CDR1 GTSNPN and CDR2 SVGIG (reference sequence). Trimming took off 7 bases at V and 0 bases at J, with 13 bases between the two ends. For the CDR3, the DNA is TGTGCCTCTGGAGGGGGGTCCTCCTACGAGCAGTACTTC. Protein product: CASGGGSSYEQYF.

The table lists this clonotype with a few counts. The chain employs TRBV6-6 and TRBJ2-6, with 9 positions matching TRBD1. With 6 bases clipped from V and 1 base from J, the junction kept 7 bases outside the gene matches. CDR1 and CDR2 from the germline V gene are MNHNY and SVGAGI (reference sequence). The CDR3 has 17 amino acids. The CDR3 coding sequence is TGTGCCAGCAGCCCCCGGGACAGGGTTTCTGGGGCCAACGTCCTGACTTTC. This translates into CASSPRDRVSGANVLTF.

Concerning this clonotype: An end of the junction does not agree with germline; a read error may underlie this. V gene TRBV7-7 combines with J gene TRBJ2-5; 10 bases are a match to TRBD2. CDR1 is SSHAT and CDR2 is FNYEAQ in the germline V gene (reference sequence). The CDR3 consists of 16 residues. In DNA, the CDR3 is TGTGCTAGCAGCTTATGGGGGACTAGCGAACAAGAGACCCAGTACTTC. Translating it yields CASSLWGTSEQETQYF. The full variable domain, with the rest looked up from reference TRBV7-7 and TRBJ2-5, is GAGVSQSPRYKVTKRGQDVTLRCDPISSHATLYWYQQALGQGPEFLTYFNYEAQPDKSGLPSDRFSAERPEGSISTLTIQRTEQRDSAMYRCASSLWGTSEQETQYFGPGTRLLVL.

Ten or more counts support this clonotype. The gene calls are TRBV5-1 and TRBJ2-7, with D tentatively TRBD1 (6 bases). Trimming shortened V by 4 bases and J by 5 bases, and 19 bases separated the two germline ends. The CDR3 is made up of 15 amino acids. CDR1 is SGHRS, CDR2 YFSETQ, per germline. Written as DNA, the CDR3 is TGCGCCAGCAGCCGAGGGACGGGGACAAGGGACGAGCAGTACTTC. Encoded protein: CASSRGTGTRDEQYF.

V is TRBV18 and J is TRBJ2-3; 8 nucleotides line up with TRBD1. CDR1 KGHSH and CDR2 LQKENI come from the germline V gene. After removal of 3 bases from V and 2 bases from J, the junction contained 10 bases not matched to a gene. The CDR3 consists of 17 residues. CDR3: CASSPPTGQGHTDTQYF. The CDR3 nucleotides are TGTGCCAGCTCACCGCCAACCGGACAGGGCCACACAGATACGCAGTATTTT. Full variable domain (outside the CDR3, taken from reference TRBV18 and TRBJ2-3): NAGVMQNPRHLVRRRGQEARLRCSPMKGHSHVYWYRQLPEEGLKFMVYLQKENIIDESGMPKERFSAEFPKEGPSILRIQQVVRGDSAAYFCASSPPTGQGHTDTQYFGPGTRLTVL.

The genes are TRBV27 and TRBJ1-1; 11 bases align to TRBD1. Germline V CDR1 and CDR2: MNHEY, SMNVEV (reference sequence). The CDR3 is 15 amino acids. Trimming cost V 6 bases and J 2 bases; bases outside gene matches: 5. CDR3: CASSLDRGPNTEAFF. As DNA, the CDR3 is TGTGCCAGCAGCTTGGACAGGGGGCCCAACACTGAAGCTTTCTTT.

This clonotype was seen many times. This chain connects TRBV21-1 to TRBJ2-7; the listed D gene, TRBD1, was not tested against the DNA. TRBV21-1 is a recognized pseudogene. This CDR3 has 16 residues. In nucleotides, the CDR3 is TGTGCCAGCAGCAGAACCCTGGGCAGGGCGTCCTACGAGCAGTACTTC. It codes for CASSRTLGRASYEQYF.